Presented here are 2 T cell receptor beta chains from one specimen sequenced in a study of blood T cell repertoires in COVID-19 (dated by TCRdb to the early 2020s). Library generation was performed with the immunoSEQ multiplex PCR assay. TCRdb holds this immuneACCESS table with in-frame rearrangements only. Some clones are missing; in checked studies, unresolved V genes explain under half, and the rest has no known cause. For this sample the table gives roughly 100,000 clones, of which about 90% were detected only once. In total, the top ten clones hold 3% to 3.5% of the sample. Sequences were obtained from peripheral blood. The receptor source for this set is a human donor in a cohort sampled during active COVID-19.

This clone was found once. The chain employs TRBV3-1 (or the pseudogene TRBV3-2) and TRBJ1-1, with no clear D. Germline CDR1 is LGHDT and CDR2 is YNNKEL (reference sequence). This CDR3 is 12 amino acids long. V lost 2 bases and J 3 bases, leaving 4 bases between the germline ends. CDR3 nucleotide sequence: TGTGCCAGCAGCCAACGCGACACTGAAGCTTTCTTT. Its translation is CASSQRDTEAFF.

This clone was counted a few times. This chain joins TRBV5-6 and TRBJ1-2, with TRBD1 matching over 7 bases. This CDR3 contains 14 residues. After removal of 3 bases from V and 4 bases from J, the junction contained 6 bases not matched to a gene. In germline, CDR1 is SGHDT, CDR2 YYEEEE. The CDR3 protein is CASSWDDRAYGYTF. The CDR3 DNA sequence: TGTGCCAGCAGCTGGGACGACAGGGCCTATGGCTACACCTTC. Looking up the rest from reference TRBV5-6 and TRBJ1-2 gives the full variable domain: DAGVTQSPTHLIKTRGQQVTLRCSPKSGHDTVSWYQQALGQGPQFIFQYYEEEERQRGNFPDRFSGHQFPNYSSELNVNALLLGDSALYLCASSWDDRAYGYTFGSGTRLTVV.